A selection of T cell receptor beta chains follows, all from one sample in a study of CXCR3-negative and CXCR3-positive naive CD8 T cells. TCRdb reprocessed the 5' RACE reads and reports one entry per CDR3 protein, with no DNA. This table lists some 9,600 distinct CDR3 sequences. The sample consisted of naive CXCR3- CD8+ T cells from blood. The receptors shown here come from a human donor in good health. Some clones in this sample may be carry-over from other donors' samples. CDR3s include the opening cysteine and the closing phenylalanine or tryptophan. Clone sizes are given selectively: once, few, many, or a class where the clone is expanded.

CDR3aa	v_gene	j_gene	abundance
CSVVVGGRNTEAFF	TRBV29-1	TRBJ1-1	-
CASSLPGGQVNTEAFF	TRBV7-9	TRBJ1-1	-
CASSYGGLAGSTDTQYF	TRBV6-2/TRBV6-3	TRBJ2-3	-
CASSYGLAAGNEQFF	TRBV11-3	TRBJ2-1	-
CASRGPRQPTGELFF	TRBV2	TRBJ2-2	-
CARTSGGTDTQYF	TRBV2	TRBJ2-3	-
CASSQGDGSYNEQFF	TRBV4-3	TRBJ2-1	medium-sized
CASSSLGGVRNEKLFF	TRBV7-6	TRBJ1-4	-
CASSLARGGNYGYTF	TRBV7-2	TRBJ1-2	medium-sized
CATSDREKTDTQYF	TRBV24-1	TRBJ2-3	medium-sized
CSARDPQEAHFQTQYF	TRBV20-1	TRBJ2-5	medium-sized
CASSYTSSGGYEQYF	TRBV6-6	TRBJ2-7	-
CSARGLAGPNTGELFF	TRBV20-1	TRBJ2-2	medium-sized
CASNSLGGVENEQYF	TRBV27	TRBJ2-7	medium-sized
CASSLSSALRGYTF	TRBV12-3/TRBV12-4	TRBJ1-2	medium-sized
CSARGDRVTYEQYF	TRBV20-1	TRBJ2-7	medium-sized
CASKEGRMNTEAFF	TRBV27	TRBJ1-1	-
CATSETYEQFF	TRBV24-1	TRBJ2-1	-
CSVGAISYNEQFF	TRBV29-1	TRBJ2-1	-
CASPSGGDYNEQFF	TRBV2	TRBJ2-1	-
CSVEAGYTDTQYF	TRBV29-1	TRBJ2-3	medium-sized
CASSLDRGHNQPQHF	TRBV6-2/TRBV6-3	TRBJ1-5	-
CASSYSTSMVLNEQFF	TRBV6-2/TRBV6-3	TRBJ2-1	medium-sized
CSVEEGGRETQYF	TRBV29-1	TRBJ2-5	-
CASSLAGTGVEQYF	TRBV12-3/TRBV12-4	TRBJ2-7	medium-sized
CSVERTGVHEQFF	TRBV29-1	TRBJ2-1	-